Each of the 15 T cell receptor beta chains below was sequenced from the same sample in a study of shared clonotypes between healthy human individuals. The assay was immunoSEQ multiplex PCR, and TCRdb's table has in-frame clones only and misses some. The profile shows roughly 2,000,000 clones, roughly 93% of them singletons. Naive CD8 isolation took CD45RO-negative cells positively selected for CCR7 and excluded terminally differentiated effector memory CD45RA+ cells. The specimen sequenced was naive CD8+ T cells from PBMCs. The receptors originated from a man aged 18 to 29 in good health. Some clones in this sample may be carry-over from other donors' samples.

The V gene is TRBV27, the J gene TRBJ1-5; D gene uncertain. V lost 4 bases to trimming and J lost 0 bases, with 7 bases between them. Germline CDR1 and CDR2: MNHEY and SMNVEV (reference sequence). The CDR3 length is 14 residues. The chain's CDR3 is CASSSGDSNQPQHF. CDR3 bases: TGTGCCAGCAGTTCCGGGGATAGCAATCAGCCCCAGCATTTT.

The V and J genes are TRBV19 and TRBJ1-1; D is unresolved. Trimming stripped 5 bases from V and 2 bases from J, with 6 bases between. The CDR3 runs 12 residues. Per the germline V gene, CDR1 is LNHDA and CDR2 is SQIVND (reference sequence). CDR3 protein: CASSPTNTEAFF. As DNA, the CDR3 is TGTGCCAGTAGTCCGACTAACACTGAAGCTTTCTTT.

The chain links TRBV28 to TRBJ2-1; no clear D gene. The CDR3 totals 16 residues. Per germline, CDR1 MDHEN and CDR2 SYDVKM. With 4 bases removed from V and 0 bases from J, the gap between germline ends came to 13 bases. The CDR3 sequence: CASSSKRPDSYNEQFF. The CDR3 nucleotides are TGTGCCAGCAGTTCGAAGCGCCCGGACTCCTACAATGAGCAGTTCTTC.

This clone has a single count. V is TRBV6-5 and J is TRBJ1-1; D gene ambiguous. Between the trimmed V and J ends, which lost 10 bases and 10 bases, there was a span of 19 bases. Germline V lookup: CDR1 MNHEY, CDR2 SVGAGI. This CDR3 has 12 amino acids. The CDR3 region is CATRTAGSGAFF. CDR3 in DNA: TGTGCCACTAGGACCGCGGGGTCGGGAGCTTTCTTT.

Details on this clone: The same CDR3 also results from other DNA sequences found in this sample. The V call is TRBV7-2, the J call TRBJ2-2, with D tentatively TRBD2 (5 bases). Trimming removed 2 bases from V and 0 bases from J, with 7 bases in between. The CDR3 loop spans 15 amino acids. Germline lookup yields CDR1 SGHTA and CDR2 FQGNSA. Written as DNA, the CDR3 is TGTGCCAGCAGCTTATGGAGGTCGAACACCGGGGAGCTGTTTTTT. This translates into CASSLWRSNTGELFF.

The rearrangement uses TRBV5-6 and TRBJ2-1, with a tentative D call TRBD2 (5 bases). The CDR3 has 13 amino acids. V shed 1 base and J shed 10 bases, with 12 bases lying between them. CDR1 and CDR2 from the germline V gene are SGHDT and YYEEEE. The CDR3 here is CASSLLSRGEQFF. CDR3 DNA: TGTGCCAGCAGCTTGTTATCCCGAGGGGAGCAGTTCTTC.

The CDR3 loop is CASSLGRGAYEQYF. CDR3 sequence (DNA): TGTGCCAGCAGCCTGGGGCGGGGAGCCTACGAGCAGTACTTC. V gene TRBV6-5 combines with J gene TRBJ2-7; maybe TRBD2 (6 bases). Germline CDR1 is MNHEY and CDR2 is SVGAGI. V was shortened by 6 bases and J by 2 bases, with 14 bases between the two germline ends. The CDR3 is made up of 14 amino acids.

CDR3 amino acids: CASSQTSGYYNEQFF. The CDR3 coding sequence is TGTGCCAGCAGCCAGACTAGCGGGTATTACAATGAGCAGTTCTTC. This chain uses TRBV28 with TRBJ2-1; 10 nucleotides agree with TRBD2. V lost 6 bases and J lost 4; bases outside the gene matches: 6. Germline CDR1 MDHEN, CDR2 SYDVKM. CDR3 length: 15 residues.

This CDR3 reads CASRPRHPLHGELFF. The CDR3 DNA reads TGTGCCAGCAGACCCCGACACCCTTTGCACGGGGAGCTGTTTTTT. The chain couples TRBV6-5 to TRBJ2-2; D remains unclear. The V and J ends lost 6 bases and 7 bases respectively, with 18 bases between them. Germline CDR1 MNHEY, CDR2 SVGAGI. The CDR3 covers 15 residues.

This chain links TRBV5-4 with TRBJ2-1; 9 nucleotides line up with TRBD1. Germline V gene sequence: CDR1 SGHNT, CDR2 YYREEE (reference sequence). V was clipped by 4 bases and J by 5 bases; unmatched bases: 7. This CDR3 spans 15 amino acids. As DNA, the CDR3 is TGTGCCAGCAGCGATAGGGACAGGGCGGACAATGAGCAGTTCTTC. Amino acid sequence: CASSDRDRADNEQFF.

The CDR3 reads CASSQDPVGPAYEQYF. CDR3 nucleotides: TGCGCCAGCAGCCAAGATCCCGTGGGACCCGCCTACGAGCAGTACTTC. The chain carries TRBV4-3 and TRBJ2-7; D tentatively fits TRBD1 or TRBD2 (5 bases each). V was cut by 0 bases and J by 2 bases, with 14 bases left in between. Germline CDR1 LGHNA, CDR2 YSLEER. This CDR3 is 16 amino acids long.

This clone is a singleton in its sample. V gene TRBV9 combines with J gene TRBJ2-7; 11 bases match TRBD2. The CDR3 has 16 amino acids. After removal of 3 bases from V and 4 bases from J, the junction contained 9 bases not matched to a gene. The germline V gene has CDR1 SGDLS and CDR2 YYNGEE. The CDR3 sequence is CASSAPGGLAVYEQYF. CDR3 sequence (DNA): TGTGCCAGCAGCGCACCGGGGGGACTAGCGGTATACGAGCAGTACTTC.

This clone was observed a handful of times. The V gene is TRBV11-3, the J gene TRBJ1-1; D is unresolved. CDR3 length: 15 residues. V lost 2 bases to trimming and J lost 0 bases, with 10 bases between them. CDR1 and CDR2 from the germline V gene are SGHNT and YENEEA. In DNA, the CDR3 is TGTGCCAGCAGCTTAAGTGGGAGACTGAACACTGAAGCTTTCTTT. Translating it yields CASSLSGRLNTEAFF. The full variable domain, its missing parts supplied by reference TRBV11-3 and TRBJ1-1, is EAGVVQSPRYKIIEKKQPVAFWCNPISGHNTLYWYLQNLGQGPELLIRYENEEAVDDSQLPKDRFSAERLKGVDSTLKIQPAELGDSAVYLCASSLSGRLNTEAFFGQGTRLTVV.

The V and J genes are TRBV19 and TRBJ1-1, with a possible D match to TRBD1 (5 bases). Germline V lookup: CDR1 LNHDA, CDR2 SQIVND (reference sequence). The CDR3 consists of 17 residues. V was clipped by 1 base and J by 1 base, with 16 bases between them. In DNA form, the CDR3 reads TGTGCCAGTAGTATAGTCCCCGGGAGGGGAGGGAACACTGAAGCTTTCTTT. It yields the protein CASSIVPGRGGNTEAFF.

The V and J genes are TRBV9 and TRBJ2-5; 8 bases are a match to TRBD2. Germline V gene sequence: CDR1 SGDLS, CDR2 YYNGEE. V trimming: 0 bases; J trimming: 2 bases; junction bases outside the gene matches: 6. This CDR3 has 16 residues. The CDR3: CASSVGSGTTQETQYF. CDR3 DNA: TGTGCCAGCAGCGTAGGTAGCGGGACCACTCAAGAGACCCAGTACTTC. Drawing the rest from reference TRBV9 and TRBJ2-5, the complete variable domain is DSGVTQTPKHLITATGQRVTLRCSPRSGDLSVYWYQQSLDQGLQFLIQYYNGEERAKGNILERFSAQQFPDLHSELNLSSLELGDSALYFCASSVGSGTTQETQYFGPGTRLLVL.